This is a list of T cell receptor beta chains from one sample in a study of T cell changes during pregnancy in multiple sclerosis. The repertoire was sequenced with immunoSEQ multiplex PCR; TCRdb's copy has only in-frame clones and lacks some. Of tens of thousands of clones listed, 90% to 95% were seen once; the top ten hold around 3%. Specimen: peripheral blood, collected in the third trimester of pregnancy. All receptors derive from a female donor in good health, enrolled as a control in a pregnancy study. Both conserved end residues are part of each CDR3. Each record gives: J gene, CDR3 length, V gene, clone size, CDR3 protein. Size is omitted from some rows. Given values are once, few, many or a class for expanded clones.

J gene: TRBJ2-3
CDR3 length: 16
V gene: TRBV11-2
clone size: NA
CDR3 protein: CASSALQGGGTDTQYF

J gene: TRBJ2-7
CDR3 length: 14
V gene: TRBV2
clone size: NA
CDR3 protein: CASSGLRSSYEQYF

J gene: TRBJ2-1
CDR3 length: 16
V gene: TRBV6-4
clone size: few
CDR3 protein: CASSDVVGTGLNEQFF

J gene: TRBJ2-6
CDR3 length: 18
V gene: TRBV7-2
clone size: NA
CDR3 protein: CASTLLTQGSFGANVLTF

J gene: TRBJ2-3
CDR3 length: 17
V gene: TRBV13
clone size: NA
CDR3 protein: CASSPRLAGGPSDTQYF

J gene: TRBJ1-2
CDR3 length: 16
V gene: TRBV5-1
clone size: NA
CDR3 protein: CASSFSAGQGSYGYTF

J gene: TRBJ2-3
CDR3 length: 14
V gene: TRBV11-1
clone size: once
CDR3 protein: CASSFGRGTDTQYF

J gene: TRBJ2-5
CDR3 length: 15
V gene: TRBV6-5
clone size: NA
CDR3 protein: CASSTGTSRVETQYF

J gene: TRBJ2-3
CDR3 length: 15
V gene: TRBV10-3
clone size: NA
CDR3 protein: CAIQGSGASTDTQYF

J gene: TRBJ2-2
CDR3 length: 13
V gene: TRBV5-6
clone size: NA
CDR3 protein: CASSAARTGELFF

J gene: TRBJ1-1
CDR3 length: 13
V gene: TRBV6-5
clone size: NA
CDR3 protein: CASSRDINTEAFF

J gene: TRBJ1-5
CDR3 length: 15
V gene: TRBV7-9
clone size: once
CDR3 protein: CASSFWEGVDQPQHF

J gene: TRBJ2-1
CDR3 length: 15
V gene: TRBV5-4
clone size: NA
CDR3 protein: CASSFAGGSYNEQFF

J gene: TRBJ2-5
CDR3 length: 17
V gene: TRBV7-3
clone size: NA
CDR3 protein: CASSSKGLAGAKETQYF

J gene: TRBJ2-3
CDR3 length: 15
V gene: TRBV6-5
clone size: NA
CDR3 protein: CASSYAGTSTDTQYF

J gene: TRBJ1-1
CDR3 length: 16
V gene: TRBV4-3
clone size: NA
CDR3 protein: CASSQGYRGGKGEAFF

J gene: TRBJ1-1
CDR3 length: 15
V gene: TRBV11-2
clone size: NA
CDR3 protein: CASSLVWGGNTEAFF

J gene: TRBJ2-3
CDR3 length: 16
V gene: TRBV5-1
clone size: NA
CDR3 protein: CASSLAGGADGDTQYF

J gene: TRBJ2-5
CDR3 length: 16
V gene: TRBV5-1
clone size: NA
CDR3 protein: CASSLGPGLAKETQYF

J gene: TRBJ2-1
CDR3 length: 17
V gene: TRBV28
clone size: NA
CDR3 protein: CASRSAPGRSTLDEQFF

J gene: TRBJ1-4
CDR3 length: 14
V gene: TRBV28
clone size: NA
CDR3 protein: CASSPGGRGEKLFF

J gene: TRBJ1-3
CDR3 length: 14
V gene: TRBV5-1
clone size: NA
CDR3 protein: CASSAEWSGNTIYF

J gene: TRBJ1-4
CDR3 length: 15
V gene: TRBV5-1
clone size: NA
CDR3 protein: CASSLSMAANEKLFF

J gene: TRBJ1-4
CDR3 length: 15
V gene: TRBV5-6
clone size: NA
CDR3 protein: CASSLGGTGEEKLFF

J gene: TRBJ1-2
CDR3 length: 14
V gene: TRBV9
clone size: NA
CDR3 protein: CASSVQGTAYGYTF

J gene: TRBJ2-2
CDR3 length: 15
V gene: TRBV9
clone size: NA
CDR3 protein: CASSALASNTGELFF

J gene: TRBJ2-7
CDR3 length: 14
V gene: TRBV7-2
clone size: NA
CDR3 protein: CASSPTIGPGEQYF

J gene: TRBJ2-3
CDR3 length: 14
V gene: TRBV28
clone size: NA
CDR3 protein: CATNRDRSTDTQYF

J gene: TRBJ1-6
CDR3 length: 14
V gene: TRBV6-5
clone size: few
CDR3 protein: CASTKGQLDSPLHF

J gene: TRBJ2-7
CDR3 length: 14
V gene: TRBV7-9
clone size: NA
CDR3 protein: CASSLRGQVEHQDF

J gene: NA
CDR3 length: 16
V gene: TRBV7-9
clone size: NA
CDR3 protein: CASSFLAAGATYEQYF

J gene: TRBJ1-2
CDR3 length: 12
V gene: TRBV2
clone size: NA
CDR3 protein: CASFRGADGYTF

J gene: TRBJ2-7
CDR3 length: 12
V gene: TRBV6-5
clone size: NA
CDR3 protein: CASSRTGAEQYF

J gene: TRBJ2-3
CDR3 length: 15
V gene: TRBV7-3
clone size: NA
CDR3 protein: CASSEGRDLTDTQYF

J gene: TRBJ2-7
CDR3 length: 16
V gene: TRBV7-8
clone size: NA
CDR3 protein: CASRLPAGSGSNEQYF

J gene: TRBJ1-1
CDR3 length: 15
V gene: TRBV6-6
clone size: NA
CDR3 protein: CASTSGGTRNTEAFF

J gene: TRBJ2-3
CDR3 length: 14
V gene: TRBV7-2
clone size: NA
CDR3 protein: CASSLGGGVGTQYF

J gene: TRBJ1-2
CDR3 length: 17
V gene: TRBV18
clone size: once
CDR3 protein: CASSPTLWTGGNYGYTF

J gene: TRBJ1-1
CDR3 length: 14
V gene: TRBV19
clone size: NA
CDR3 protein: CASSLDQGYTEAFF

J gene: TRBJ2-7
CDR3 length: 15
V gene: TRBV14
clone size: NA
CDR3 protein: CASSQDQGRTYEQYF

J gene: TRBJ2-1
CDR3 length: 16
V gene: TRBV5-1
clone size: once
CDR3 protein: CASRLAGGPKRGEQFF